The 14 T cell receptor beta chains given below trace back to one sample, sequenced in a study of blood T cell repertoires in COVID-19. Libraries were prepared by immunoSEQ multiplex PCR; TCRdb keeps only in-frame clonotypes and omits some of them. The sample includes 200,000 to 250,000 clones, about 88% of them seen just once. Input material: peripheral blood. These receptors all come from a man in his fifties or sixties with COVID-19, enrolled during active disease.

The V gene is TRBV5-3, the J gene TRBJ2-5, with D perhaps TRBD1 (5 bases). TRBV5-3 is marked as an open reading frame, function uncertain. Trimming took 0 bases from V and 5 from J, leaving 14 bases between them. The CDR3 runs to 15 residues. The CDR3 loop reads CARSLEGIVGETQYF. The CDR3 nucleotides are TGTGCCAGAAGCTTGGAGGGGATAGTGGGGGAGACCCAGTACTTC.

This chain uses TRBV6-5 with TRBJ2-5, with D tentatively TRBD2 (5 bases). The CDR3 covers 13 residues. V shed 5 bases and J shed 7 bases, with 14 bases lying between them. CDR1 and CDR2 (germline): MNHEY, SVGAGI. CDR3 sequence (DNA): TGTGCCAGCAGTCCCCCCGCCGGAGGGACCCAGTACTTC. Amino acids: CASSPPAGGTQYF.

This clone has a single count. This rearrangement joins TRBV19 to TRBJ1-6; 9 positions agree with TRBD1. CDR3 size: 16 residues. V gave up 5 bases and J gave up 10 bases; unmatched junction bases: 12. From germline, CDR1 is LNHDA and CDR2 SQIVND (reference sequence). As DNA, the CDR3 is TGTGCCAGTAGTCGCTCCGGGACAGGGAGTAAATCACCCCTCCACTTT. Translation gives CASSRSGTGSKSPLHF.

For the CDR3, the DNA is TGTGCCAGCAGTTTATCTGGGACAGGAAAAGATACGCAGTATTTT. Protein: CASSLSGTGKDTQYF. The genes are TRBV28 and TRBJ2-3; TRBD1 matches at 8 bases. Per the germline V gene, CDR1 is MDHEN and CDR2 is SYDVKM. The length of the CDR3 is 15 residues. J lost 5 bases, V lost 1 base, and 5 bases had no gene match.

The chain carries TRBV19 and TRBJ2-3; 13 bases agree with TRBD2. V lost 2 bases, J lost 4 bases, and 9 bases stayed unmatched. Germline CDR1 reads LNHDA; CDR2 reads SQIVND (reference sequence). The CDR3 contains 18 residues. CDR3 in DNA: TGTGCCAGTAGTATAAGGGCGGGACTAGCGGGGACCGCAGATACGCAGTATTTT. This encodes CASSIRAGLAGTADTQYF.

The chain carries TRBV5-4 and TRBJ2-1, with D unclear. The CDR3 totals 15 residues. V dropped 0 bases and J dropped 8 bases, with 15 bases sitting between them. Germline V lookup: CDR1 SGHNT, CDR2 YYREEE (reference sequence). CDR3 sequence reads: CASSLGRERNDEQFF. CDR3 nucleotide sequence: TGTGCCAGCAGCTTGGGTCGAGAGAGGAATGATGAGCAGTTCTTC. The full variable domain, rest sourced from reference TRBV5-4 and TRBJ2-1, is ETGVTQSPTHLIKTRGQQVTLRCSSQSGHNTVSWYQQALGQGPQFIFQYYREEENGRGNFPPRFSGLQFPNYSSELNVNALELDDSALYLCASSLGRERNDEQFFGPGTRLTVL.

The chain joins TRBV9 to TRBJ1-6, with 8 bases that match TRBD1. The CDR3 extends over 16 amino acids. Germline-derived CDR1 and CDR2 are SGDLS and YYNGEE. J lost 8 bases, V lost 2 bases, and 9 bases had no gene match. The CDR3 DNA sequence: TGTGCCAGCAGCGTCTTCGACAGGGGTCGAGATTCACCCCTCCACTTT. Its protein product is CASSVFDRGRDSPLHF.

This chain links TRBV19 with TRBJ2-1; D is ambiguous. Trimming took off 1 base at V and 0 bases at J, with 10 bases between the two ends. The CDR3 is 16 residues long. CDR1 and CDR2 from the germline V gene are LNHDA and SQIVND (reference sequence). CDR3 residues: CASSIVSGLSYNEQFF. CDR3 in DNA: TGTGCCAGTAGTATAGTTTCAGGCCTCTCCTACAATGAGCAGTTCTTC.

With respect to this clone: A junction boundary mismatches the germline segment, possibly from a read error. The V gene is TRBV13, the J gene TRBJ2-5; 11 nucleotides align to TRBD2. Germline V CDR1 and CDR2: PRHDT, FYEKMQ (reference sequence). This CDR3 contains 18 residues. CDR3 amino acids: CASSLGGGLAGAQETQYF. CDR3 DNA sequence: TGTGCCAGCAGCCTAGGGGGCGGACTAGCGGGTGCTCAAGAGACCCAGTACTTC. The full variable domain, with the rest looked up from reference TRBV13 and TRBJ2-5, is AAGVIQSPRHLIKEKRETATLKCYPIPRHDTVYWYQQGPGQDPQFLISFYEKMQSDKGSIPDRFSAQQFSDYHSELNMSSLELGDSALYFCASSLGGGLAGAQETQYFGPGTRLLVL.

The chain has TRBV6-2 or TRBV6-3 and TRBJ2-1, with D hard to call. Trimming shortened V by 0 bases and J by 0 bases, and 3 bases separated the two germline ends. CDR1 and CDR2 from the germline V gene are MNHEY and SVGEGT. This CDR3 is 14 amino acids long. The CDR3 DNA sequence: TGTGCCAGCAGTTACTCGAGCTCCTACAATGAGCAGTTCTTC. Its translation is CASSYSSSYNEQFF.

This clone has only a few counts. For the CDR3, the DNA is TGTGCCAGCAGGGGGCGCGGTGGCCACACTGAAGCTTTCTTT. Its protein product is CASRGRGGHTEAFF. The chain employs TRBV28 and TRBJ1-1, with D perhaps matching TRBD1 (5 bases). The germline V gene encodes CDR1 MDHEN and CDR2 SYDVKM. The CDR3 has 14 residues. V was shortened by 6 bases and J by 3 bases, with 14 bases between the two germline ends. Full variable domain (outside the CDR3, taken from reference TRBV28 and TRBJ1-1): DVKVTQSSRYLVKRTGEKVFLECVQDMDHENMFWYRQDPGLGLRLIYFSYDVKMKEKGDIPEGYSVSREKKERFSLILESASTNQTSMYLCASRGRGGHTEAFFGQGTRLTVV.

The CDR3 sequence: CASSVDPPSGVYNEQFF. The CDR3 DNA reads TGTGCCAGCAGCGTAGACCCCCCTAGCGGAGTTTACAATGAGCAGTTCTTC. The chain combines TRBV9 with TRBJ2-1; 7 positions agree with TRBD2. With 0 bases clipped from V and 4 bases from J, the junction kept 10 bases outside the gene matches. Per germline, CDR1 SGDLS and CDR2 YYNGEE. There are 17 residues in the CDR3.

The table lists this clone with a count of one. The chain carries TRBV2 and TRBJ1-1, with a possible D match to TRBD1 (5 bases). From germline, CDR1 is SNHLY and CDR2 FYNNEI. The CDR3 loop spans 15 amino acids. V lost 5 bases, J lost 0 bases, and 13 bases lay in between. The CDR3 DNA sequence: TGTGCCAGCAGTCTCCAGGGAAGCATGAACACTGAAGCTTTCTTT. Residues: CASSLQGSMNTEAFF.

The chain employs TRBV2 and TRBJ1-1, with a tentative D call TRBD1 (6 bases). The CDR3 is 14 amino acids. V was clipped by 4 bases and J by 3 bases, with 12 bases between them. Germline V lookup: CDR1 SNHLY, CDR2 FYNNEI. The CDR3 loop is CASSVQGRDTEAFF. The CDR3, as DNA: TGTGCCAGCAGTGTCCAGGGGAGGGACACTGAAGCTTTCTTT.